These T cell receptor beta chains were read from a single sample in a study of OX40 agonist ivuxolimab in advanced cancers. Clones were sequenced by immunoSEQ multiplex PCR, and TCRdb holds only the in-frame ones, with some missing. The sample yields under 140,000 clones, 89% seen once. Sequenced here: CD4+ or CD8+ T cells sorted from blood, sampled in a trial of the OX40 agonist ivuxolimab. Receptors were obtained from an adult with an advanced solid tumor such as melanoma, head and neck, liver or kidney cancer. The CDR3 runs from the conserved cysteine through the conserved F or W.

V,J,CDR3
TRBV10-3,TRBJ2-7,CAIRPLGGEGISKQYF
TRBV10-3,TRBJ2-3,CAIGPSGATDTQYF
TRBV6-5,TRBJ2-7,CASSYFLRGGYEQYF
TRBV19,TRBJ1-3,CASSMVGNTIYF
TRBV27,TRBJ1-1,CASSIPGGLNTEAFF
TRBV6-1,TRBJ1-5,CASSEALNNQPQHF
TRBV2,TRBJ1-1,CASGNTEAFF
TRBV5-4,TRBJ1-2,CASSPPQTGTGLSARGYTF
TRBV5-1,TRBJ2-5,CASSLVGERETQYF
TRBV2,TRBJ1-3,CASRRTGNSGNTIYF
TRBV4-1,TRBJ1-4,CASSLPETGSEKLFF
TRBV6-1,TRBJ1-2,CASGGTVYGYTF
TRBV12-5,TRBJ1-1,CASGLNWGENTEAFF
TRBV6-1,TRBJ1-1,CASMANRINTEAFF
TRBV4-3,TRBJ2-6,CASSQDRASGIGGANVLTF
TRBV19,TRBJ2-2,CASSPWTSGSTGELFF
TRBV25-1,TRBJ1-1,CASSFKPHRDTEAFF
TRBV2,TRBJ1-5,CASSAEGGNQPQHF
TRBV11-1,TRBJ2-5,CASGARSQETQYF
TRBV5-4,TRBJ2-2,CASSPRGGGYTGELFF
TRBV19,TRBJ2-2,CASSIGDRGETGELFF
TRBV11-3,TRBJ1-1,CASSLGPGETTEAFF
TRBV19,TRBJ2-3,CASRRTSRSSTDTQYF
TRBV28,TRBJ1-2,CASSSRGQGGYGYTF
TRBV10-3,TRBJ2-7,CAISESGGRGEQYF
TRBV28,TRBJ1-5,CASSPDGTGGTQPQHF
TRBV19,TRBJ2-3,CASRTTEGWKASTDTQYF
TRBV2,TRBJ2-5,CASSDPQETQYF
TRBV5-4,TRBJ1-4,CASSLFTQSEKLFF
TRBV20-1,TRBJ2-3,CSATSTDTQYF
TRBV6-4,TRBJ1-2,CASSRGQGASFYYGYTF
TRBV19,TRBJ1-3,CASTEVSGRRNTIYF
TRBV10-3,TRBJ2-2,CAISVTGTENTGELFF
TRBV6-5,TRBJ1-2,CASWTESGYTF
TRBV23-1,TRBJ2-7,CASSQWVGRPSYEQYF
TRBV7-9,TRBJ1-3,CASSPEGVGGNTIYF
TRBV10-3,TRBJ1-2,CAISESNRGSSYGYTF
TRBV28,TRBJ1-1,CASSSWTGGMNTEAFF
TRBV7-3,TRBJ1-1,CASSSVLGTEAFF
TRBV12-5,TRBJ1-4,CASANREMTGNEKLFF
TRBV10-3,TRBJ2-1,CAISTLAPGDNEQFF
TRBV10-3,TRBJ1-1,CAIAWAPNTEAFF
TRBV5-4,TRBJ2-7,CASSLGSGTGGFKQYF
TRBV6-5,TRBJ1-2,CASSSPGHLYGYTF
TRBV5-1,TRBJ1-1,CASKKTGYTEAFF
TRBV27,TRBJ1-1,CASSFEQNTEAFF
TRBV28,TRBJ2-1,CASSLPQGYNEQFF
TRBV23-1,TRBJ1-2,CASSRLRQGANYGYTF
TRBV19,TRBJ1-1,CASSIGRPPATEAFF
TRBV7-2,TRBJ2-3,CASRPTDTQYF
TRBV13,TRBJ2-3,CASSPSREKGQGMGDTQYF
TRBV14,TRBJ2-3,CASSQLMDRGRRDTQYF
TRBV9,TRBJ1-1,CASSVGSLMNTEAFF
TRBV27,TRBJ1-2,CASSSLGEYYGYTF
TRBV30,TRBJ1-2,CAWSDELNYGYTF
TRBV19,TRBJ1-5,CASSIVPGTINQPQHF
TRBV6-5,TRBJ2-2,CASRRNGELFF